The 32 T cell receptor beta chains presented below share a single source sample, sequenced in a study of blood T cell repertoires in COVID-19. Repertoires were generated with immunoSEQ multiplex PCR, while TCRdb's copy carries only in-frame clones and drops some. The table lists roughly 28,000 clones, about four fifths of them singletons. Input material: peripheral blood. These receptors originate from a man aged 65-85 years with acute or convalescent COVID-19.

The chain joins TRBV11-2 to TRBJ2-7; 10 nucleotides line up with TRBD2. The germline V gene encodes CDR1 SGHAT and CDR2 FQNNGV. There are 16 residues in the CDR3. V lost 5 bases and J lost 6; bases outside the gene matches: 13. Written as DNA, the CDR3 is TGTGCCAGCAGCCTAACCCTCCTAGCGGGAGAGGGCGAGCAGTACTTC. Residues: CASSLTLLAGEGEQYF.

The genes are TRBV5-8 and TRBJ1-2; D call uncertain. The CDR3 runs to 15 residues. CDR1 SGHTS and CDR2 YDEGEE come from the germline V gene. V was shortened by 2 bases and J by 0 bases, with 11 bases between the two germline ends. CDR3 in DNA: TGTGCCAGCAGCTTTGGCGGGGTGACTAACTATGGCTACACCTTC. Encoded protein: CASSFGGVTNYGYTF.

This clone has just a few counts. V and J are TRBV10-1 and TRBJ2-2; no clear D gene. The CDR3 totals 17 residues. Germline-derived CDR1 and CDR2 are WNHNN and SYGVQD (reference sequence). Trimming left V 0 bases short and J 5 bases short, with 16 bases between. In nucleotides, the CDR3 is TGCGCCAGCAGTGAGTCGCGAGCCCTAATAAAGACCGGGGAGCTGTTTTTT. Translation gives CASSESRALIKTGELFF.

CDR3 sequence: CASSHPTGGYGYTF. DNA of the CDR3: TGTGCCAGCAGCCACCCGACAGGGGGCTATGGCTACACCTTC. This sequence joins TRBV5-4 and TRBJ1-2; 9 bases line up with TRBD1. V lost 4 bases to trimming and J lost 4 bases; unmatched junction nucleotides: 5. Germline V CDR1 and CDR2: SGHNT, YYREEE (reference sequence). The CDR3 covers 14 residues.

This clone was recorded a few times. The CDR3 spells CSVRGVYEQYF. CDR3 DNA: TGCAGCGTTCGGGGGGTTTACGAGCAGTACTTC. The genes are TRBV29-1 and TRBJ2-7, with TRBD2 identical over 7 bases. Looked up from germline, CDR1 is SQVTM and CDR2 is ANQGSEA. The junction had 2 bases not matched to a gene; V was cut back by 5 bases and J by 4 bases. The CDR3 extends over 11 amino acids.

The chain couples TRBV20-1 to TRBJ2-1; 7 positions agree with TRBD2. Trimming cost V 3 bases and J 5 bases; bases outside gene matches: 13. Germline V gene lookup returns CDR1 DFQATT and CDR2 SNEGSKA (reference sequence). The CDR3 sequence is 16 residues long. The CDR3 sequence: CSASDPREARDNEQFF. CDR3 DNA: TGCAGTGCTAGTGATCCCCGGGAGGCCAGGGACAATGAGCAGTTCTTC.

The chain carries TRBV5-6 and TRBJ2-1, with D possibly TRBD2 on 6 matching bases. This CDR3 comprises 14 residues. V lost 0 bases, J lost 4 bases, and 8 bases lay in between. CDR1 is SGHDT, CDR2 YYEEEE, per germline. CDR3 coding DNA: TGTGCCAGCAGCTTGGGGCGGGAATACAATGAGCAGTTCTTC. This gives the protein CASSLGREYNEQFF.

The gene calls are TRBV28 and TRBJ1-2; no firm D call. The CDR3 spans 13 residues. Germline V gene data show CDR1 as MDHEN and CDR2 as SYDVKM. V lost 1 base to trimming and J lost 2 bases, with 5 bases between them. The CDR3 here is CASSLSVNYGYTF. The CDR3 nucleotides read TGTGCCAGCAGTTTATCCGTAAACTATGGCTACACCTTC.

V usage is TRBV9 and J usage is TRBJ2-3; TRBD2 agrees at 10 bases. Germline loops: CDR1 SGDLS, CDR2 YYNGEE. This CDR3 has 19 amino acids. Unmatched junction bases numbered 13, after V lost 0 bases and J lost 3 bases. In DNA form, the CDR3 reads TGTGCCAGCAGCGTAGGCTGGGGGAGCGGGGGGGCGAGGACAGATACGCAGTATTTT. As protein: CASSVGWGSGGARTDTQYF. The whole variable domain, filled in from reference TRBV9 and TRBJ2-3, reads DSGVTQTPKHLITATGQRVTLRCSPRSGDLSVYWYQQSLDQGLQFLIQYYNGEERAKGNILERFSAQQFPDLHSELNLSSLELGDSALYFCASSVGWGSGGARTDTQYFGPGTRLTVL.

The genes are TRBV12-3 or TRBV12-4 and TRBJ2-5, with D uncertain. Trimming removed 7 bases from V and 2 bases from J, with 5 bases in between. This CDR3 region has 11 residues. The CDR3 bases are TGTGCCAGCACCTCTCAAGAGACCCAGTACTTC. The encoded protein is CASTSQETQYF.

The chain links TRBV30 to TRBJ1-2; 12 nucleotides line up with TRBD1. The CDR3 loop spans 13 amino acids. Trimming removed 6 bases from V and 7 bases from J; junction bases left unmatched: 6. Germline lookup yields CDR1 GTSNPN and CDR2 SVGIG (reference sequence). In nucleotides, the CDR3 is TGTGCCTGCTGGGACAGGGGGCAAATTGGCTACACCTTC. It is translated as CACWDRGQIGYTF.

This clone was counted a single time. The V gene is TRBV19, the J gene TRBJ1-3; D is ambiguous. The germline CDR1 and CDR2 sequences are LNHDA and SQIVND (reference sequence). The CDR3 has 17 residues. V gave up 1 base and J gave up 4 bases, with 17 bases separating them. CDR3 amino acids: CASSIVRAPEGGNTIYF. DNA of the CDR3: TGTGCCAGTAGTATAGTCCGCGCCCCGGAGGGCGGAAACACCATATATTTT.

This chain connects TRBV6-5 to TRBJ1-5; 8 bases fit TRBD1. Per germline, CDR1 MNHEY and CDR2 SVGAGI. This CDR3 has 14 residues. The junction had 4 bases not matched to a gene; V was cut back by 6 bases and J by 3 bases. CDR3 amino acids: CASSRTGNNQPQHF. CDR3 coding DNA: TGTGCCAGCAGCAGGACAGGGAACAATCAGCCCCAGCATTTT.

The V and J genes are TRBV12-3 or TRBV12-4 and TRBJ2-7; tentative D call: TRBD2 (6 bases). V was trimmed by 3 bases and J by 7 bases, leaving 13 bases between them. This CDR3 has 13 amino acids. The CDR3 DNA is TGTGCCAGCAGTTTCATTGGGACTCGGGAGCAGTACTTC. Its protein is CASSFIGTREQYF.

The CDR3 coding sequence is TGTGCCAGCAGCTTAACAAGAATGAACACTGAAGCTTTCTTT. This codes for CASSLTRMNTEAFF. This rearrangement joins TRBV7-2 to TRBJ1-1; no definite D call. V was cut by 2 bases and J by 0 bases, with 7 bases left in between. The CDR3 has 14 amino acids. CDR1 is SGHTA and CDR2 is FQGNSA in the germline V gene.

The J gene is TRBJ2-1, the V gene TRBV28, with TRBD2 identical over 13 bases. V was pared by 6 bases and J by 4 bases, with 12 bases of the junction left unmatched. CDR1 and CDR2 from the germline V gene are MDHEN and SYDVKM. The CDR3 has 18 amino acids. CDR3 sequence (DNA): TGTGCCAGCAGAACCGGGACTAGCGGGAAGGGGGCGTACAATGAGCAGTTCTTC. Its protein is CASRTGTSGKGAYNEQFF.

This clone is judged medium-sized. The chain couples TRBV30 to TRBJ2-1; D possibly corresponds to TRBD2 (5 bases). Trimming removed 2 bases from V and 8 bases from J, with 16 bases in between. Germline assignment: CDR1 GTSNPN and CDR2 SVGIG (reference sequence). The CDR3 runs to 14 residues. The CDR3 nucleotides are TGTGCCTGGAGTCTTGGTAGCGCCCGCGATGAGCAGTTCTTC. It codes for CAWSLGSARDEQFF. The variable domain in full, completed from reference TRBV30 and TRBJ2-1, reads SQTIHQWPATLVQPVGSPLSLECTVEGTSNPNLYWYRQAAGRGLQLLFYSVGIGQISSEVPQNLSASRPQDRQFILSSKKLLLSDSGFYLCAWSLGSARDEQFFGPGTRLTVL.

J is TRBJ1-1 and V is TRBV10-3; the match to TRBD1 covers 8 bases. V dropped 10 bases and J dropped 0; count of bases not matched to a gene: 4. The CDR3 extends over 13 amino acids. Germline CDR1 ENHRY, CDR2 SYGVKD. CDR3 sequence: CATRGRMNTEAFF. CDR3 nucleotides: TGTGCCACCAGGGGGCGGATGAACACTGAAGCTTTCTTT.

CDR3 sequence (DNA): TGTGCCAGCAGCCCGACAGGGAGCTTGGAGGATGGCTACACCTTC. It encodes CASSPTGSLEDGYTF. The V and J genes are TRBV6-5 and TRBJ1-2, with 7 bases that match TRBD1. V gave up 6 bases and J gave up 6 bases; unmatched junction bases: 13. Germline loops: CDR1 MNHEY, CDR2 SVGAGI. The CDR3 consists of 15 residues.

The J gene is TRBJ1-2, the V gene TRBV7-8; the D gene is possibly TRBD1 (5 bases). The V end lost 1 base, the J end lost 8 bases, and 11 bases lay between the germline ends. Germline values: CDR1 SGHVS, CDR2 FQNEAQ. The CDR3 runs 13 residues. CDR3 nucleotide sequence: TGTGCCAGCAGCTTAGGACAGATAGACGGCTACACCTTC. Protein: CASSLGQIDGYTF.

The DNA of the CDR3 is TGTGCCAGCAGCTGGGGACAGGGGAGATTAGGAGAGACCCAGTACTTC. Translated, it gives CASSWGQGRLGETQYF. The chain uses TRBV7-2 and TRBJ2-5, with 10 bases identical to TRBD1. Germline loops: CDR1 SGHTA, CDR2 FQGNSA. J gave up 4 bases and V 4 bases, and 9 bases lay outside the gene matches. The CDR3 loop spans 16 amino acids.

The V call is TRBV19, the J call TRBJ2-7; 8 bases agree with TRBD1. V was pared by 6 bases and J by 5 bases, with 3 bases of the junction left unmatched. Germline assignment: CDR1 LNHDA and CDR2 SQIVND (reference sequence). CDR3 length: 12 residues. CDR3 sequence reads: CASRTTGDEQYF. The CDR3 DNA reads TGTGCCAGTAGGACGACAGGGGACGAGCAGTACTTC.

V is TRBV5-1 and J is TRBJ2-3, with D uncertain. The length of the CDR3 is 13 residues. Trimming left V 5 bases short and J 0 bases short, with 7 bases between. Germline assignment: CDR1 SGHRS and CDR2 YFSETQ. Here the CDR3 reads CASSSGSTDTQYF. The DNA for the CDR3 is TGCGCCAGCAGTTCTGGCAGCACAGATACGCAGTATTTT. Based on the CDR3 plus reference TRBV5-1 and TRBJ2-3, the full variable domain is KAGVTQTPRYLIKTRGQQVTLSCSPISGHRSVSWYQQTPGQGLQFLFEYFSETQRNKGNFPGRFSGRQFSNSRSEMNVSTLELGDSALYLCASSSGSTDTQYFGPGTRLTVL.

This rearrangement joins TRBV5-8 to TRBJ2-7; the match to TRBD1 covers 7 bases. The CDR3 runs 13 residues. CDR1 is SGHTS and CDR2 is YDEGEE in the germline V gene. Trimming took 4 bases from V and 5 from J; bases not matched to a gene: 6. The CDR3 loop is CASSADRDHEQYF. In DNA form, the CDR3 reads TGTGCCAGCAGCGCTGACAGGGACCACGAGCAGTACTTC.

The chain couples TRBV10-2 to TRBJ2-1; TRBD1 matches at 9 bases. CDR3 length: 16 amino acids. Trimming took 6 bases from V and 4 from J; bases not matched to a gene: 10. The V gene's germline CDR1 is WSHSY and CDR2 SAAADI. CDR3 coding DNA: TGCGCCAGCAGAAATTCCGGGACAGGGTTGTACAATGAGCAGTTCTTC. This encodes CASRNSGTGLYNEQFF.

CDR3 DNA sequence: TGTGCCAGCGGGAACAGCGGGAGGGCTGGCACAGATACGCAGTATTTT. This sequence encodes CASGNSGRAGTDTQYF. The chain links TRBV7-9 to TRBJ2-3; 10 positions match TRBD2. The trim removed 8 bases at V and 1 base at J, leaving 9 bases unmatched. Germline-derived CDR1 and CDR2 are SEHNR and FQNEAQ (reference sequence). This CDR3 region has 16 residues. The variable domain in full, with the rest retrieved from reference TRBV7-9 and TRBJ2-3, is DTGVSQNPRHKITKRGQNVTFRCDPISEHNRLYWYRQTLGQGPEFLTYFQNEAQLEKSRLLSDRFSAERPKGSFSTLEIQRTEQGDSAMYLCASGNSGRAGTDTQYFGPGTRLTVL.

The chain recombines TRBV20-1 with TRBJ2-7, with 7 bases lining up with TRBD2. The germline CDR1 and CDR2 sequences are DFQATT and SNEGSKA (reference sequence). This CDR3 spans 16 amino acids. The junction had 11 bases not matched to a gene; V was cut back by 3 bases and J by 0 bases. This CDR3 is CSASPGAGANSYEQYF. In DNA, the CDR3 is TGCAGTGCTAGTCCCGGGGCGGGAGCTAACTCCTACGAGCAGTACTTC.

CDR3 region: CASSFGQTSSGNTIYF. CDR3 DNA: TGTGCCAGCAGTTTCGGACAGACTTCCTCTGGAAACACCATATATTTT. The chain recombines TRBV6-5 with TRBJ1-3, with D possibly matching TRBD1 (6 bases). The ends were cut back, 4 bases at V and 0 bases at J, with 13 bases in the middle. The CDR3 spans 16 residues. Looked up from germline, CDR1 is MNHEY and CDR2 is SVGAGI.

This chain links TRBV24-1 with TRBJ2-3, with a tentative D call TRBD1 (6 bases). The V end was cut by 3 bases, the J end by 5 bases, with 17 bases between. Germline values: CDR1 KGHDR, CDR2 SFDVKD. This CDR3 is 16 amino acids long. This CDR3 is CATSDPGGPTGDTQYF. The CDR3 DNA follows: TGTGCCACCAGTGATCCAGGCGGCCCGACAGGAGATACGCAGTATTTT.

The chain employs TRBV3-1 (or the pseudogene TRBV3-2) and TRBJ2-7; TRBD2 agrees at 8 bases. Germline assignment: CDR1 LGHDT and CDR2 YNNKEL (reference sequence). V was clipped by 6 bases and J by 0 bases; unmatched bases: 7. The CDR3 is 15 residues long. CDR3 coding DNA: TGTGCCAGCAGACATATTAGCGGGAACTCCTACGAGCAGTACTTC. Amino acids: CASRHISGNSYEQYF.

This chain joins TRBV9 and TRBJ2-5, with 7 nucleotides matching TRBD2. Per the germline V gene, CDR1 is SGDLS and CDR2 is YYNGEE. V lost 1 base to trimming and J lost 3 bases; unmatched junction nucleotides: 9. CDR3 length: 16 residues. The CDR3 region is CASSVTPGSGEETQYF. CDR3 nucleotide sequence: TGTGCCAGCAGCGTAACCCCAGGCAGCGGGGAAGAGACCCAGTACTTC.

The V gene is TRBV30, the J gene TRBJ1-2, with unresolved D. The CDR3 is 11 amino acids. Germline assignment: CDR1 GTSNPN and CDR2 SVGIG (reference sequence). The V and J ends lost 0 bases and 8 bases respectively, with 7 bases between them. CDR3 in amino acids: CAWSVGEGYTF. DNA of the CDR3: TGTGCCTGGAGTGTGGGAGAGGGCTACACCTTC.